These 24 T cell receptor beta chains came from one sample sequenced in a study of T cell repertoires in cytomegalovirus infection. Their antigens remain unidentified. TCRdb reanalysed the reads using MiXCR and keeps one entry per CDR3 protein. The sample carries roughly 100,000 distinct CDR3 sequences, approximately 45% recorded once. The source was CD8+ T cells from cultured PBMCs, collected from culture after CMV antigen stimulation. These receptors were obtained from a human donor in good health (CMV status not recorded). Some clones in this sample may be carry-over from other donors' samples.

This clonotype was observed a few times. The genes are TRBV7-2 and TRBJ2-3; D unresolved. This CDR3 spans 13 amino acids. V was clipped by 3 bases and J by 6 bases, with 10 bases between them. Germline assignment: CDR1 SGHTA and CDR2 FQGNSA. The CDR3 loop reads CASSFFLGDTQYF. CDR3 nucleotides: TGTGCCAGCAGCTTTTTCCTCGGGGATACGCAGTATTTT.

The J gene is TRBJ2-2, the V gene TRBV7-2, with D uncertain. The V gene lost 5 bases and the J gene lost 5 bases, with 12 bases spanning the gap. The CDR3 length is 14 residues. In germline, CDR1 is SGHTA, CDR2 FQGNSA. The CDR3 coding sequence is TGTGCCAGCAGCCTCTACCGTAATACCGGGGAGCTGTTTTTT. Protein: CASSLYRNTGELFF.

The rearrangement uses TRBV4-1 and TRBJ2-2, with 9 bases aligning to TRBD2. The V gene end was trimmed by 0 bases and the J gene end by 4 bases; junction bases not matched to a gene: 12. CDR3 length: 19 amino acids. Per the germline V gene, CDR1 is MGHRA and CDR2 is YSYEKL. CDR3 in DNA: TGCGCCAGCAGCCAAGAAGGTCGCGGGGGGGCTCGCGGCACCGGGGAGCTGTTTTTT. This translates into CASSQEGRGGARGTGELFF.

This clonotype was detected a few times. The CDR3 protein is CASSLYGGNTEAFF. The CDR3 DNA is TGTGCCAGCAGCTTGTACGGGGGAAACACTGAAGCTTTCTTT. The chain is built from TRBV5-6 and TRBJ1-1, with a weak D call TRBD1 (5 bases). Germline V gene lookup returns CDR1 SGHDT and CDR2 YYEEEE. V gave up 1 base and J gave up 2 bases, with 9 bases separating them. This CDR3 is 14 amino acids long.

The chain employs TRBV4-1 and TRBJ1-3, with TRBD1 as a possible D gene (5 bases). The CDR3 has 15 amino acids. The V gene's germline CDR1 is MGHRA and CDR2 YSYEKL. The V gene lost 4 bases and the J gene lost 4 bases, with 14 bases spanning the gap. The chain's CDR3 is CASSRQILAGNTIYF. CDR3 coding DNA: TGCGCCAGCAGCCGACAGATTCTTGCAGGAAACACCATATATTTT.

The CDR3 protein is CASSFPGSEQYF. The CDR3 DNA reads as TGTGCCAGCAGTTTCCCCGGTAGCGAGCAGTACTTC. The J gene is TRBJ2-7, the V gene TRBV12-3 or TRBV12-4; D ambiguous. The CDR3 is 12 amino acids. The V end lost 3 bases, the J end lost 6 bases, and 9 bases lay between the germline ends.

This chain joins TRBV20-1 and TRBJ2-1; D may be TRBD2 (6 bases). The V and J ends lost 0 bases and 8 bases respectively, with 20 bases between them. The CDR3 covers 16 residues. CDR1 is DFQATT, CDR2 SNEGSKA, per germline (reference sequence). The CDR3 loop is CSARDDYAGFADEQFF. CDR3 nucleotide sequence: TGCAGTGCTAGAGATGATTATGCGGGATTTGCGGATGAGCAGTTCTTC.

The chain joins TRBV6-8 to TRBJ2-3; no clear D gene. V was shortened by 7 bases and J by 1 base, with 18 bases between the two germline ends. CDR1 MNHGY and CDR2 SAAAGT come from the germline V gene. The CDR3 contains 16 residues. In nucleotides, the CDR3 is TGTGCCAGCACCCAGGAATACAACCTCGGCACAGATACGCAGTATTTT. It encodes CASTQEYNLGTDTQYF.

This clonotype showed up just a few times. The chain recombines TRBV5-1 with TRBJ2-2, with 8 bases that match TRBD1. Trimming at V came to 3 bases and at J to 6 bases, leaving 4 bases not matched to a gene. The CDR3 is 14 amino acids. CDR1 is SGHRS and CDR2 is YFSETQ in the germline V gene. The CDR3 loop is CASSSQQGAGELFF. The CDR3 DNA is TGCGCCAGCAGCTCACAACAGGGGGCCGGGGAGCTGTTTTTT.

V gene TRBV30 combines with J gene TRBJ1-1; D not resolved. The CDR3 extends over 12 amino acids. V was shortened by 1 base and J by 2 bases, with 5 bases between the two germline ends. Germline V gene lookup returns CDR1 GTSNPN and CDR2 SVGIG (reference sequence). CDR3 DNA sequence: TGTGCCTGGAGTGGGTTAAACACTGAAGCTTTCTTT. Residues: CAWSGLNTEAFF. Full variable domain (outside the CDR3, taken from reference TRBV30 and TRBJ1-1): SQTIHQWPATLVQPVGSPLSLECTVEGTSNPNLYWYRQAAGRGLQLLFYSVGIGQISSEVPQNLSASRPQDRQFILSSKKLLLSDSGFYLCAWSGLNTEAFFGQGTRLTVV.

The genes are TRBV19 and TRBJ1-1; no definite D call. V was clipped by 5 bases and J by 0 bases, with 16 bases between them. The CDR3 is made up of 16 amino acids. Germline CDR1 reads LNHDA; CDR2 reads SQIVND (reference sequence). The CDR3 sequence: CASSPGPVTMNTEAFF. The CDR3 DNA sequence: TGTGCCAGTAGTCCCGGACCTGTTACCATGAACACTGAAGCTTTCTTT.

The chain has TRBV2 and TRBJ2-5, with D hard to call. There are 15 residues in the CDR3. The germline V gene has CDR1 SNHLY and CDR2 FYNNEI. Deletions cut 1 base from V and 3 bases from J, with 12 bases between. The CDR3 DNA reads TGTGCCAGCAGTGAAGGAGGTTACAGCGAAGAGACCCAGTACTTC. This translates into CASSEGGYSEETQYF. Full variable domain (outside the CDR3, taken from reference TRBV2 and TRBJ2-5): EPEVTQTPSHQVTQMGQEVILRCVPISNHLYFYWYRQILGQKVEFLVSFYNNEISEKSEIFDDQFSVERPDGSNFTLKIRSTKLEDSAMYFCASSEGGYSEETQYFGPGTRLLVL.

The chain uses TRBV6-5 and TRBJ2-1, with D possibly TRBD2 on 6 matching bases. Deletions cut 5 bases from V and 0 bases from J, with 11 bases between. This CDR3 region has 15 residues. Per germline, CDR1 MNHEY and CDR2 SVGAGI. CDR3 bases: TGTGCCAGCAGTCGGGACGGGAGCTCCTACAATGAGCAGTTCTTC. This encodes CASSRDGSSYNEQFF.

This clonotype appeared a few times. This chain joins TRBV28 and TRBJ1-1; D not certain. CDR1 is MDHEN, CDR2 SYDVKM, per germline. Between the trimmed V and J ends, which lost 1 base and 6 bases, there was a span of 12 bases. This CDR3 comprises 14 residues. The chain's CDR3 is CASSLLSGGAEAFF. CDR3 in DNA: TGTGCCAGCAGTTTATTATCCGGCGGGGCTGAAGCTTTCTTT.

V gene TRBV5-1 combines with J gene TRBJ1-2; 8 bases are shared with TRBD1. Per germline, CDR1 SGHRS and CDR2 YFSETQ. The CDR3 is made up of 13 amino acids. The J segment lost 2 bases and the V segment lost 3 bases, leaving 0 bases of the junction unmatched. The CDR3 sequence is CASSWDRNYGYTF. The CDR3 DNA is TGCGCCAGCAGCTGGGACAGGAACTATGGCTACACCTTC. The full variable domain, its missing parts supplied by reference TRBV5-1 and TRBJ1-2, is KAGVTQTPRYLIKTRGQQVTLSCSPISGHRSVSWYQQTPGQGLQFLFEYFSETQRNKGNFPGRFSGRQFSNSRSEMNVSTLELGDSALYLCASSWDRNYGYTFGSGTRLTVV.

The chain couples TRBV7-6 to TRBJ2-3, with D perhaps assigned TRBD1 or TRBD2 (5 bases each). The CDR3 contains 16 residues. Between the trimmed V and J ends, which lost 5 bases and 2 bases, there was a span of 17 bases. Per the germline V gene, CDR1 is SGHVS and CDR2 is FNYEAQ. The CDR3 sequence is CASSPGTHLITDTQYF. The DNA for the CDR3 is TGTGCCAGCAGCCCAGGGACCCACCTCATCACAGATACGCAGTATTTT.

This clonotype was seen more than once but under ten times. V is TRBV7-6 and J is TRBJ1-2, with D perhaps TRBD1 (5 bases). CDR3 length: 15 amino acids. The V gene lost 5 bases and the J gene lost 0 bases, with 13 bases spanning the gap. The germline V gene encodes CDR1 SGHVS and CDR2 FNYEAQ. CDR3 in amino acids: CASSPLRGANYGYTF. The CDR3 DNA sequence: TGTGCCAGCAGCCCTCTCCGGGGGGCTAACTATGGCTACACCTTC.

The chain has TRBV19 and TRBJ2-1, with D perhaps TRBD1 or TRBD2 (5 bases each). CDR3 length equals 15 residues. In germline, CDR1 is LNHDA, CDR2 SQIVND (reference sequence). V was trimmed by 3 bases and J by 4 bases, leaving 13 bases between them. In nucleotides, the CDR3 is TGTGCCAGTAGTATCATCGGGACGTCTTACAATGAGCAGTTCTTC. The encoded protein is CASSIIGTSYNEQFF.

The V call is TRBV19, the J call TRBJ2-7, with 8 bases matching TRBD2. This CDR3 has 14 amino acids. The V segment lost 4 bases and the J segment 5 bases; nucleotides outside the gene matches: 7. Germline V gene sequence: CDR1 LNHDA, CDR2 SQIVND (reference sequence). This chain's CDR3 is CASSTRGGRDEQYF. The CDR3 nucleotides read TGTGCCAGTAGTACCCGGGGGGGCCGGGACGAGCAGTACTTC.

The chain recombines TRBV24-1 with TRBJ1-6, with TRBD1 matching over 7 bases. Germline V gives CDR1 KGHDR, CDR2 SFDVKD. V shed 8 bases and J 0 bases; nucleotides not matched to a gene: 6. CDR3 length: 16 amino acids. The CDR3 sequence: CATNLRTGSYNSPLHF. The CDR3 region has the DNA TGTGCCACCAACCTCCGGACAGGCTCCTATAATTCACCCCTCCACTTT.

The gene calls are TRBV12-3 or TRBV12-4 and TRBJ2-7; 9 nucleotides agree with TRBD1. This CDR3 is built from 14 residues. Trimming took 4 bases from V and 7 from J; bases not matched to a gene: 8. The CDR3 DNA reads TGTGCCAGCAGTTGGGGACAGGGTGGATGGGAGCAGTACTTC. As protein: CASSWGQGGWEQYF.

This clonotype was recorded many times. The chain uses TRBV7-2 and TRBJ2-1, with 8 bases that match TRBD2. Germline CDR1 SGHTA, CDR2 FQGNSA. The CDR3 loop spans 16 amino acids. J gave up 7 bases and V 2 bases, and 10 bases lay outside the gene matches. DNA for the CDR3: TGTGCCAGCAGCTTATACGGACGGGGGGGCAAAAATGAGCAGTTCTTC. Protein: CASSLYGRGGKNEQFF.

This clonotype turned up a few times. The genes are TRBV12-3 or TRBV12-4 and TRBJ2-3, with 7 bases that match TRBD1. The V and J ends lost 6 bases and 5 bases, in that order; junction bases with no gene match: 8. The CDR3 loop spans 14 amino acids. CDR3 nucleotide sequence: TGTGCCAGCAGGACCTCCGGGACAGAAGATACGCAGTATTTT. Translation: CASRTSGTEDTQYF.

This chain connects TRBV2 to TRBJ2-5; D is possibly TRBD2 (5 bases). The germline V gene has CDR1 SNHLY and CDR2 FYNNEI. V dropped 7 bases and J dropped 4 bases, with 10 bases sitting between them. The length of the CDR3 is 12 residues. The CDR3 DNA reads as TGTGCCAGCAACGACTACACAGAGACCCAGTACTTC. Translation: CASNDYTETQYF. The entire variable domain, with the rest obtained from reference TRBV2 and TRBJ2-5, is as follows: EPEVTQTPSHQVTQMGQEVILRCVPISNHLYFYWYRQILGQKVEFLVSFYNNEISEKSEIFDDQFSVERPDGSNFTLKIRSTKLEDSAMYFCASNDYTETQYFGPGTRLLVL.